This T cell receptor beta chain was observed in a study of blood T cells in healthy people across ages. Study findings and constraints: Across samples, TCR beta diversity tracked strongly with naive T cell percentage. Per-million-T-cell TCR beta diversity fell roughly linearly with age.

Germline V gene sequence: CDR1 SGHVS, CDR2 FQNEAQ. Between the trimmed V and J ends, which lost 5 bases and 6 bases, there was a span of 14 bases. CDR3 length: 13 amino acids. Primed by a sample-barcoded 5' primer and a J-beta primer mix, a second PCR proceeded for about 7 to 11 cycles. A tag from a template-switch adaptor with 12 random nucleotides marked each cDNA molecule. TCRdb reprocessed the 5' RACE reads via MiXCR and lists one record per CDR3 protein. The sample lists roughly 1,300,000 distinct CDR3 sequences, around 59% seen once, with approximately 7% in the top ten. Regarding this clonotype: Its antigen is currently unknown.

Extraction yielded at least 6 micrograms of total RNA per sample. The sequence derives from a man younger than 30 in good health. The chain carries TRBV7-8 and TRBJ2-7; weak D call: TRBD2 (6 bases). Specimen: blood. The CDR3 coding sequence is TGTGCCAGCAGCCAAAATAGGGGAGGCGAGCAGTACTTC. It specifies CASSQNRGGEQYF.